This T cell receptor (beta chain) derives from a study of shared clonotypes between healthy human individuals (dated by TCRdb to 2019 to 2021). Regarding the study in general: The cohort included three men and a couple of women between 18 and 49 years of age. Libraries were prepared and TCR repertoires were sequenced by different laboratories using diverse techniques, in order to increase sequencing depth and limit assay-specific biases. For each donor, three plates each were used for CD4 naive and CD4 memory, two plates were used for CD8 naive, and one plate was used for CD8 memory. Per donor, leukapheresis produced somewhere between about 0.9 and 10 billion PBMCs. Blood TCR repertoires of five healthy adults were deeply sequenced to estimate repertoire size and the extent of clonotype sharing between individuals.

TCR CDR3 regions were amplified from genomic DNA by multiplex PCR using the deep immunoSEQ assay. Extracted genomic DNA from each cell subset was distributed evenly across all wells of several immunoSEQ 96-well plates, and each plate was treated as a replicate. For sorted subsets, about 200 ng genomic DNA, equal to about 30,000 T cell genomes, was loaded into each replicate PCR. Purified libraries were quantified with a Qubit 3.0 fluorometer, sized on a Bioanalyzer 2100, and re-quantified with the KAPA Library Quantification kit. Each immunoSEQ 96-well plate was sequenced on its own single-read 150-cycle Illumina NextSeq 550 flow cell. The study's own analysis went as follows. The immunoSEQ output contained only junctional sequences without quality scores, so filtering could not match that applied to full-length reads. To assign V/J genes and CDR3, sequences were annotated against IMGT germline references using PyIR, a Python wrapper for IgBLAST v1.9. Reads were filtered out if the reads had weak V/J assignments (E-value above 1e-6), no CDR3, stop codons, out-of-frame junctions, or ambiguous translated residues. V3J clonotypes were defined by identical inferred V gene, J gene, and CDR3 amino acid sequence. The percentage overlap between two repertoires was calculated by dividing the number of shared unique clonotypes by the size of the smaller repertoire. Three approaches were used to assess repertoire richness: RTK rarefaction, the Chao1 estimator, and Recon v2.1 estimates of unobserved clonotypes. Generation probabilities were computed with OLGA for all TCRbeta clonotypes obtained by the gDNA method from a few donors. This is the immuneACCESS table as TCRdb keeps it, with only in-frame sequences that have V and J called. A part of the clones is gone; compared with another copy, unresolved V genes explain less than half, and the rest is unexplained. The V and J calls and clone size come from that table; D and trimming were worked out from the DNA. The sample table holds millions of clones, of which around nine tenths were seen once. Together, the top ten hold 0.11% to 0.15% of the sample.

V sheds 3 bases and J sheds 4 bases, leaving 18 bases between their ends. The CDR3 goes from the cysteine to the phenylalanine over 16 residues. Kept here is only the CDR3 DNA, which spans 48 bases and is read in frame from base 1. CDR1 SNHLY and CDR2 FYNNEI were looked up in the germline V gene. With regard to this clone: Its antigen is not yet known. The input lacks base qualities; no much larger clone sits a single base away.

Broader findings and caveats from the paper: Rarefaction of sorted-subset datasets indicated incomplete sequencing despite the large sequencing depth. Pairwise subsampling led to the expectation that sequencing depth would affect the degree of clonotype sharing among donors. Higher generation probabilities were observed for clonotypes shared by all four sorted-subset donors than for non-shared clonotypes. The genetic and exposure-history diversity represented was limited by the small number of donors. Naive subsets generally had larger estimated clonotype richness than memory subsets. Across a handful of donors, roughly 5% of naive CD4, 3% to 3.5% of naive CD8, roughly 2.3% of memory CD4, and approximately 0.4% of memory CD8 clonotypes were shared. Sampling was limited to blood, and TCR repertoires in tissue likely differ from TCR repertoires in blood.

Donors were healthy HIV-negative adults with no recently reported acute infections or vaccinations. All donors were Caucasian adults living in Nashville, Tennessee, USA. Magnetic negative selection was used to enrich CD4+ T cells, after which naive cells were positively selected on CD45RA and the negative fraction became the memory subset. Blood was obtained by leukapheresis, after which PBMCs were separated by Ficoll-Histopaque density gradient centrifugation and cryopreserved in liquid nitrogen vapor phase. Analytical flow cytometry was used to check the purity and quantity of each magnetically sorted T cell population. Genomic DNA was isolated from each sorted fraction and quantified by UV absorbance on a Nanodrop 2000c.

The chain uses TRBV2 and TRBJ2-5; the D gene is possibly TRBD2, with 5 bases matching. Sequenced input: naive CD4+ T cells sorted from blood. The cell subset or site label on this specimen signifies: CD45RA+ positively selected. The receptor was isolated from a man between 18 and 29 years old in good health. The nucleotide sequence reads as follows: TGTGCCAGCAGTGACCGCCCTAAAAGCCGGGGAGAGACCCAGTACTTC. Its protein reads: CASSDRPKSRGETQYF.